This T cell receptor beta chain emerged from a study of spatial heterogeneity in lung cancer. As for this clonotype: Because this beta chain is a stray read in a library intended to capture alpha chains, its abundance should not be given much weight.

Each CDR3 protein gets one entry after TCRdb re-called the 5' RACE reads with MiXCR. The table shows more than 4,000 distinct CDR3 sequences, with about 53% occurring only once. Time point indicated: sample taken at primary tumor resection. Unsorted samples of tumor, nontumor lung or frozen PBMC had their whole RNA sequenced. V was pared by 6 bases and J by 4 bases, with 6 bases between. CDR3 length: 10 amino acids. Germline CDR1 SQVTM, CDR2 ANQGSEA. The sample was PBMCs, taken at surgery. The chain has TRBV29-1 and TRBJ2-5; the D is unclear. This sequence was found in a female donor with early-stage non-small cell lung cancer. CDR3 region: CSVRGETQYF. The CDR3 DNA reads as TGCAGCGTCCGAGGAGAGACCCAGTACTTC.